This T cell receptor beta chain was captured by sequencing in a study of blood T cell repertoires in COVID-19. Sequencing used immunoSEQ multiplex PCR; TCRdb keeps in-frame clones, though not all of them. Counted here are about 140,000 clones, over 75% occurring once; the ten biggest clones make up 2.5% to 3%. V was pared by 5 bases and J by 0 bases, with 6 bases of the junction left unmatched. The CDR3 loop spans 16 amino acids. CDR1 is MNHEY, CDR2 SMNVEV, per germline (reference sequence). Material: PBMCs or T cells enriched from blood (not recorded which). This TCR derives from a woman in her forties or fifties who had recovered from COVID-19. The J gene is TRBJ2-2, the V gene TRBV27; 7 bases line up with TRBD2. The CDR3 loop reads CASSRSGGPNTGELFF. Written as DNA, the CDR3 is TGTGCCAGCAGTCGTTCGGGAGGCCCGAACACCGGGGAGCTGTTTTTT.